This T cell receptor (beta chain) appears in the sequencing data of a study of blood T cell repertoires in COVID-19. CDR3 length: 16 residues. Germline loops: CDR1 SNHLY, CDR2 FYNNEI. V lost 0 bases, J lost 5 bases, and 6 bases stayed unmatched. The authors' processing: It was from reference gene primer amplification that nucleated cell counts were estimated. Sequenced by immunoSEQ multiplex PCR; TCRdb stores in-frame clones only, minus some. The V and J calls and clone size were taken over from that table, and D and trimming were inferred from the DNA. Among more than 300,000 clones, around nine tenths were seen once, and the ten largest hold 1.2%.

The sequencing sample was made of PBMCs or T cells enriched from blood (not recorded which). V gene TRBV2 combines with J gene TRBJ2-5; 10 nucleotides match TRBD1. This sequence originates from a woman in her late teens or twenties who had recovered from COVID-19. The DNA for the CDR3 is TGTGCCAGCAGTGAAGCGAGACAGGGGGCAGGGGAGACCCAGTACTTC. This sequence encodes CASSEARQGAGETQYF.